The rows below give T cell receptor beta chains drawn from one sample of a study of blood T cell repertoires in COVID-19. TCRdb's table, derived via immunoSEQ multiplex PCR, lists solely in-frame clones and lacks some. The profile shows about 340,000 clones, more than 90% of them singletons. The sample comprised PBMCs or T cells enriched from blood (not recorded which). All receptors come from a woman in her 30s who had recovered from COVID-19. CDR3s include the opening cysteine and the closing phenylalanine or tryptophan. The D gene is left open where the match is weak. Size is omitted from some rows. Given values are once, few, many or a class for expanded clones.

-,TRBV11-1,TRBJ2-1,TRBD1,CASSLDRTGLYNEQFF,TGTGCCAGCAGCTTAGATCGGACAGGGCTATACAATGAGCAGTTCTTC
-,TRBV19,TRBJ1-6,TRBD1,CASSEGASYNSPLHF,TGTGCCAGTAGTGAGGGGGCATCCTATAATTCACCCCTCCACTTT
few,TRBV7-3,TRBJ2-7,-,CASSLGPRDKGSYEQYF,TGTGCCAGCAGCTTAGGGCCCCGGGACAAGGGCTCCTACGAGCAGTACTTC
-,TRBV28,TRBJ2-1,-,CASSPPGLSNLNEQFF,TGTGCCAGCAGTCCCCCGGGACTCTCGAACCTCAATGAGCAGTTCTTC
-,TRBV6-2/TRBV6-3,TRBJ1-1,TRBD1,CASSYLTGMDTEAFF,TGTGCCAGCAGTTACCTGACAGGGATGGACACTGAAGCTTTCTTT
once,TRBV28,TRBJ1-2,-,CASSSGLLGYTF,TGTGCCAGCAGTTCAGGCCTACTTGGCTACACCTTC
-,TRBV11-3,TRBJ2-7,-,CASTGTTLYEQYF,TGTGCCAGCACGGGGACAACCCTCTACGAGCAGTACTTC
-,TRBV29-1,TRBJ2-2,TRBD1,CSVLQGGTGELFF,TGCAGCGTTCTACAGGGGGGCACCGGGGAGCTGTTTTTT
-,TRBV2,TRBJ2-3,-,CASSDPAGSSTDTQYF,TGTGCCAGCAGTGATCCGGCAGGGTCATCCACAGATACGCAGTATTTT
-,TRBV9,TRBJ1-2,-,CASSVGPDIYGYTF,TGTGCCAGCAGCGTAGGTCCAGACATTTATGGCTACACCTTC
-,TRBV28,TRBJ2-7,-,CASTTPTSSYEQYF,TGTGCCAGCACCACCCCCACTAGCTCCTACGAGCAGTACTTC
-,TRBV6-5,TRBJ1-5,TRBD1,CASSPTGDNQPQHF,TGTGCCAGCAGTCCGACAGGGGACAATCAGCCCCAGCATTTT
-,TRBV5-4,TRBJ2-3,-,CASSPNTDTQYF,TGTGCCAGCAGCCCCAACACAGATACGCAGTATTTT
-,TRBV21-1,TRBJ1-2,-,CASSRSRGGDYGYTF,TGTGCCAGCAGCCGATCTCGGGGAGGGGACTATGGCTACACCTTC
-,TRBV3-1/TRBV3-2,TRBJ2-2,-,CASTRQSITGELFF,TGTGCCAGCACCCGACAGTCAATCACCGGGGAGCTGTTTTTT
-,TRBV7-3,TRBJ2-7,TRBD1,CASSLTGTGVNEQYF,TGTGCCAGCAGCTTGACTGGGACAGGGGTGAACGAGCAGTACTTC
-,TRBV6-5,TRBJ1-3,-,CASRDRSSGNTIYF,TGTGCCAGCAGGGACAGAAGCTCTGGAAACACCATATATTTT
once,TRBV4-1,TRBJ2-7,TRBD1,CASSQVPGTGDYEQYF,TGCGCCAGCAGCCAAGTGCCAGGGACAGGGGACTACGAGCAGTACTTC
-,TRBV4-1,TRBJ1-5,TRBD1,CASSQDLGTGGHQPQHF,TGCGCCAGCAGCCAAGATCTCGGGACAGGGGGCCATCAGCCCCAGCATTTT
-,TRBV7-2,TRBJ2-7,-,CASSRDWYEQYF,TGTGCCAGCAGCCGGGACTGGTACGAGCAGTACTTC
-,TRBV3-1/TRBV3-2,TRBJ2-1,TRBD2,CASSATSGSYNEQFF,TGTGCCAGCAGCGCGACTAGCGGCTCCTACAATGAGCAGTTCTTC
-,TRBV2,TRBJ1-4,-,CASNRVIWEKLFF,TGTGCCAGCAACAGGGTCATTTGGGAAAAACTGTTTTTT
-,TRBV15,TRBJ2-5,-,CATSSGSLAETQYF,TGTGCCACCAGCAGCGGGAGTCTGGCCGAGACCCAGTACTTC
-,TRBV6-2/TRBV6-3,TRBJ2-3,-,CASSYSSGASTDTQYF,TGTGCCAGCAGTTACTCGTCGGGAGCGAGCACAGATACGCAGTATTTT
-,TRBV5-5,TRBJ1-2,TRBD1,CASSWDADRDLLGGYTF,TGTGCCAGCAGCTGGGACGCCGACAGGGACCTCTTGGGAGGCTACACCTTC
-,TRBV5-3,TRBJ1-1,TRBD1,CARSSPGTENTEAFF,TGTGCCAGAAGCTCCCCCGGGACAGAGAACACTGAAGCTTTCTTT
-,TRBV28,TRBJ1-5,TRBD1,CASSLRGQGAGGNQPQHF,TGTGCCAGCAGTTTACGGGGACAGGGGGCGGGGGGAAATCAGCCCCAGCATTTT
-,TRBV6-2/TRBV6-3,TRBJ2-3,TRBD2,CASSSRLAGGYTDTQYF,TGTGCCAGCAGTTCCCGACTAGCGGGAGGTTACACAGATACGCAGTATTTT
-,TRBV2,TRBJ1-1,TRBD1,CASRQQGANTEAFF,TGTGCCAGCAGGCAACAGGGGGCGAACACTGAAGCTTTCTTT
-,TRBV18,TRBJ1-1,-,CASSRGNGNTEAFF,TGTGCCAGCTCAAGGGGAAACGGAAACACTGAAGCTTTCTTT
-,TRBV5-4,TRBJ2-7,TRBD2,CASSLSRGGAYEQYF,TGTGCCAGCAGCTTGAGCCGCGGGGGGGCCTACGAGCAGTACTTC
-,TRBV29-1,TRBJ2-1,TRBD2,CSVGSGSLNEQFF,TGCAGCGTTGGTAGCGGGAGTTTAAATGAGCAGTTCTTC
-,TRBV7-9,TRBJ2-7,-,CASSLGQALYEQYF,TGTGCCAGCAGCTTAGGACAGGCCCTCTACGAGCAGTACTTC
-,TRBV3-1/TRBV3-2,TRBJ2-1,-,CASSQYLAGYNEQFF,TGTGCCAGCAGCCAATACCTAGCTGGGTACAATGAGCAGTTCTTC
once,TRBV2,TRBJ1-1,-,CASSEGGKNTEAFF,TGTGCCAGCAGTGAGGGAGGGAAGAACACTGAAGCTTTCTTT
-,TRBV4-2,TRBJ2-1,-,CASSQVQANEQFF,TGTGCCAGCAGCCAAGTCCAGGCCAATGAGCAGTTCTTC
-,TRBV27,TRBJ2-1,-,CASSFGLLNEQFF,TGTGCCAGCAGTTTCGGTCTATTGAATGAGCAGTTCTTC
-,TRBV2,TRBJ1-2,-,CASTGERKSNYGYTF,TGTGCCAGCACCGGAGAAAGGAAATCTAACTATGGCTACACCTTC
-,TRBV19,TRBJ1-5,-,CASSVHTGNNQPQHF,TGTGCCAGTAGTGTTCATACAGGGAACAATCAGCCCCAGCATTTT